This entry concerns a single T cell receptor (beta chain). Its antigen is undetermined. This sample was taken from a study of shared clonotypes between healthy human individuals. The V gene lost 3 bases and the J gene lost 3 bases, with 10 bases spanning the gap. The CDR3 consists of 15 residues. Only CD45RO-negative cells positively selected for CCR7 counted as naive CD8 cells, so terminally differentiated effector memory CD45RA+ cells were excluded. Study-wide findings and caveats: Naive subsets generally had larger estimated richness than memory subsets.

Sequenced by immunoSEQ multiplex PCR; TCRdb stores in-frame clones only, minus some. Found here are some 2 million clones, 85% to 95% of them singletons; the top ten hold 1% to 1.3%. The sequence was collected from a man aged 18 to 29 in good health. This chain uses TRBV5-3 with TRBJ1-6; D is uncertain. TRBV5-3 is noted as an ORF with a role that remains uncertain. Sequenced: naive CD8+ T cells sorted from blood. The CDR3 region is CARSWSFIYNSPLHF. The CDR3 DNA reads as TGTGCCAGAAGCTGGTCATTTATCTATAATTCACCCCTCCACTTT.